This TCR beta chain stems from a study of OX40 agonist ivuxolimab in advanced cancers. In the study overall: Ivuxolimab was an agonistic, fully human IgG2 monoclonal antibody directed against OX40 (CD134), a costimulatory receptor. Partial responses were achieved by three dose-escalation patients, of whom one had hepatocellular carcinoma and two had cutaneous melanoma. Peripheral TCRbeta sequencing was intended to test whether TCR sequence diversity was altered and clonal T-cell expansion was caused by ivuxolimab. Intravenous ivuxolimab was administered to patients every 2 weeks at six dose levels: 0.01, 0.1, 0.3, 1.5, 3 and 10 mg/kg. The paper covers the monotherapy dose-escalation part of the phase I ivuxolimab trial, which included N of about 56 patients. Among the approximately 50 dose-escalation patients, about 20 had hepatocellular carcinoma, 15 melanoma, 9 renal cell carcinoma and 9 head and neck cancer. Patients were allowed to have had prior anti-PD-1, anti-PD-L1 or anti-CTLA-4 therapy, and less than 45% of the dose-escalation patients had previously received checkpoint inhibitors. The dose-escalation cohort was over 70% male with a mean age of about 58 years, ranging from roughly 20 to 80. General study outcomes and caveats: After ivuxolimab, CD8+ T cells had more expanded clones than CD4+ T cells on average. At doses of 0.1 to 3.0 mg/kg, clonal expansion of both CD4+ and CD8+ T cells in blood was seen between baseline and week 6. The antigen specificity of the clonally expanded peripheral T cells was not determined. Low levels of normalized T-cell clonal expansion were also seen in some patients who did not respond. Partial responders in the 0.1-3.0 mg/kg groups had among the lowest normalized peripheral clonal expansion, especially among CD8+ T cells.

In this sample, this clone turned up a few times. The clone's antigen remains unknown. The input lacks base qualities; no much larger clone sits a single base away. CDR1 and CDR2 are drawn from the germline V gene (reference sequence): MNHEY, SMNVEV. V was cut back by 3 bases and J by 3 bases, leaving a gap of 15 bases between them. Its CDR3 holds 15 amino acids, cysteine through phenylalanine. Solely the CDR3 DNA is kept, with 45 bases framed from the first base. Genomic DNA was extracted from sorted cells for sequencing of the TCRbeta CDR3 region. The immunoSEQ Assay was used to sequence the TCRbeta CDR3 regions. Entries here come from immuneACCESS through TCRdb and include only in-frame sequences with V and J called. Some clones fail to appear in such tables; in the studies checked, an unresolved V gene covers under half of the shortfall, and the cause of the remainder is unknown. This sample is represented by around 70,000 clones; about nine tenths of them were singletons. Jointly, the top ten make up around 6.3% of the sample.

Patients with autoimmune disease history or receiving systemic immunosuppression were excluded from the trial. In every dose cohort, peripheral blood was drawn for TCR sequencing at baseline, cycle 4 day 1, and cycle 7 day 1. The samples were taken from a phase I, first-in-human, multicenter, open-label dose-escalation trial of ivuxolimab. The trial enrolled adults with locally advanced or metastatic head and neck squamous cell, hepatocellular, melanoma or renal cell carcinoma. Before TCR sequencing, CD4+ T cells and CD8+ T cells from peripheral blood were sorted into separate populations. Sequences were derived from CD4+ or CD8+ T cells sorted from blood, sampled in a trial of the OX40 agonist ivuxolimab. The chain is assembled from TRBV27 and TRBJ2-7; the D element might be TRBD1 or TRBD2, as each aligns at 6 bases. This clonotype originated in an adult with an advanced solid tumor such as melanoma, head and neck, liver or kidney cancer. The DNA reads TGTGCCAGCAGTTTGCAAGGGGGGCGACTCTACGAGCAGTACTTC. Translated, this is CASSLQGGRLYEQYF.